These 10 T cell receptor beta chains were sequenced from one sample in a study of CD8+CD57+ T cells in acquired aplastic anemia. Profiling of TCR beta VDJ combinations and CDR3 sequences used genomic DNA as template. A single record per CDR3 protein comes from TCRdb applying MiXCR to the reads. The profile covers around 430,000 distinct CDR3 sequences, with around a third appearing a single time and 0.75% to 0.95% taken by the ten largest. Only patients with CD8+CD57+ cell expansion on flow cytometry were chosen for sequencing. Material: sorted CD4+, CD8+, or CD8+CD57+ T cells (not recorded which) from PBMCs. These receptors were obtained from a human donor with aplastic anemia.

As for this clonotype: Sequence at one end of the junction differs from germline and may be a read error. The chain has TRBV24-1 and TRBJ1-1; unclear D gene. From germline, CDR1 is KGHDR and CDR2 SFDVKD. The CDR3 extends over 15 amino acids. CDR3 in amino acids: CATSDTGKRSTEAFF. In DNA, the CDR3 is TGTGCCACCAGTGATACGGGGAAACGGAGCACTGAAGCCTTCTTT.

Notes on this clonotype: One end of the junction fails to match germline, which may point to a read error. This chain connects TRBV25-1 to TRBJ2-7; D call uncertain. The germline CDR1 and CDR2 sequences are MGHDK and SYGVNS. CDR3 length: 14 residues. CDR3 coding DNA: TGTGCCAGCAGTGAATTTGGCAGCTCCTACGAGCAGCACTTC. Protein: CASSEFGSSYEQHF.

The chain is built from TRBV19 and TRBJ1-4; perhaps TRBD1 as D (6 bases). The V end was cut by 6 bases, the J end by 0 bases, with 14 bases between. CDR1 is LNHDA and CDR2 is SQIVND in the germline V gene (reference sequence). The CDR3 is made up of 16 amino acids. DNA of the CDR3: TGTGCCAGTAGCCGGGACACCGACGCAACTAATGAAAAACTGTTTTTT. Amino acids: CASSRDTDATNEKLFF.

The V and J genes are TRBV14 and TRBJ2-1, with D perhaps TRBD2 (6 bases). There are 15 residues in the CDR3. Trimming shortened V by 4 bases and J by 5 bases, and 15 bases separated the two germline ends. CDR1 and CDR2 (germline): SGHDN, FVKESK. In nucleotides, the CDR3 is TGTGCCAGCAGCCGTGGGGGACTCGTACACAATGAGCAGTTCTTC. This gives the protein CASSRGGLVHNEQFF.

The V gene is TRBV11-2, the J gene TRBJ1-6, with 10 positions matching TRBD1. This CDR3 has 16 amino acids. Germline assignment: CDR1 SGHAT and CDR2 FQNNGV. V lost 6 bases to trimming and J lost 7 bases; unmatched junction nucleotides: 9. DNA of the CDR3: TGTGCCAGCAGTGCTAGTCCGGGACAGGGGAATTCACCCCTCCACTTT. Translating it yields CASSASPGQGNSPLHF.

The V gene is TRBV7-9, the J gene TRBJ1-2; D gene ambiguous. The CDR3 consists of 13 residues. Trimming left V 4 bases short and J 7 bases short, with 13 bases between. The germline CDR1 and CDR2 sequences are SEHNR and FQNEAQ (reference sequence). The CDR3 reads CASSSGGRGGYTF. CDR3 sequence (DNA): TGTGCCAGCAGCTCGGGAGGGAGAGGTGGCTACACCTTC.

Many counts were recorded for this clonotype. The chain employs TRBV9 and TRBJ1-2; tentative D call: TRBD1 (5 bases). From germline, CDR1 is SGDLS and CDR2 YYNGEE. With 5 bases removed from V and 0 bases from J, the gap between germline ends came to 11 bases. The length of the CDR3 is 14 residues. In DNA, the CDR3 is TGTGCCAGCAGTGGATCAGGGACTAACTATGGCTACACCTTC. The encoded protein is CASSGSGTNYGYTF.

This clonotype was found many times. The J gene is TRBJ1-4, the V gene TRBV9; D is ambiguous. CDR3 length: 14 residues. The germline V gene encodes CDR1 SGDLS and CDR2 YYNGEE. V was cut by 2 bases and J by 7 bases, with 12 bases left in between. DNA of the CDR3: TGTGCCAGCAGCGTGAGTCCTTCGAGTGAAAAACTGTTTTTT. It encodes CASSVSPSSEKLFF.

Regarding this clonotype: One end of the junction fails to match germline, which may point to a read error. The chain carries TRBV10-3 and TRBJ1-5; unclear D gene. CDR1 is ENHRY, CDR2 SYGVKD, per germline. This CDR3 has 16 amino acids. The CDR3 DNA follows: TGTGCCAGCAGTGAAGTGGTAGCGGCTAGCAATCAGCCCCAGCATTTT. It specifies CASSEVVAASNQPQHF.

This clonotype was recorded only once. The V gene is TRBV20-1, the J gene TRBJ2-7, with D possibly matching TRBD2 (5 bases). Trimming pared 6 bases from V and 0 bases from J, leaving 15 bases between. Germline V CDR1 and CDR2: DFQATT, SNEGSKA (reference sequence). This CDR3 spans 14 amino acids. The CDR3 coding sequence is TGCAGTGCCGTACTGCTGGGGAGCTCCTACGAGCAGTACTTC. Amino acids: CSAVLLGSSYEQYF.